This TCR beta chain was identified during a study of breast tumors, draining lymph nodes, adjacent tissues (dated by TCRdb to about 2016). Study-wide context: The study compared TCR beta repertoires across tumor, adjacent nontumor tissue and axillary lymph nodes from breast cancer patients. In human breast cancer, the study set out to assess how tumor, surrounding tissue and draining lymph node repertoires relate to one another and whether T cells might be exchanged between them. Study-level results and caveats: The data were judged consistent with most tumor T cells deriving from the lymph node and then expanding within tumor tissue. Tumor T-cell repertoires showed less diversity than lymph node repertoires and more diversity than nontumor tissue repertoires, and tumor T-cell repertoires showed preferential V and J gene usage. The study presented the conclusion that tumor T cells originate in lymph nodes as consistent with a hypothesis, not as something directly demonstrated. The similarity between tumor and nontumor tissue repertoires was significantly greater in luminal-like breast cancer than in basal-like breast cancer.

V drops 4 bases and J drops 5 bases, leaving 8 bases in between. Reading the germline V gene gives CDR1 MNHNS and CDR2 SASEGT. The CDR3 sequence holds 12 residues, the cysteine and phenylalanine included. Only the CDR3 DNA is retained, 36 bases long and in frame from the first base. TCRdb shows the sequencer as Illumina HiSeq 2000. TCR beta chain libraries were generated by multiplex PCR amplification. The amplified TCR beta chain products were analyzed by high-throughput sequencing. Clones were called with MiXCR by TCRdb after fastp trimmed the public reads at Q25, and only in-frame beta chains were retained. Rows with a matching CDR3 protein are joined into one entry that keeps the most common DNA and genes. In all, the sample holds roughly 17,000 distinct CDR3 sequences, and approximately 42% of those were seen once. Of the sample, approximately 20% is held by the ten largest clones. This clonotype was detected ten times or more. What antigen it recognizes has not been identified. Per-nucleotide qualities are absent, and no much larger clonotype sits a single base away.

The receptor comes from a female donor with breast cancer. Some clones in this sample may be carry-over from other donors' samples. The chain is assembled from TRBV6-1 and TRBJ2-5; the D gene assignment is ambiguous. What was sequenced was breast tumor tissue. The CDR3 reads as follows: CASSVKRETQYF. Here is the DNA: TGTGCCAGCAGTGTAAAACGGGAGACCCAGTACTTC.